These 2 T cell receptor beta chains came from one sample sequenced in a study of T cell responses to AZD1222 COVID-19 vaccine. Profiling relied on immunoSEQ multiplex PCR, and the TCRdb table lists in-frame clones only, not all of them. The data contain 90,000 or so clones, approximately 91% of them singletons. The sequences come from peripheral blood, collected on day 0 of AZD1222 vaccination. These receptors originate from an adult in good health.

This clone has only one observation. The chain joins TRBV20-1 to TRBJ2-1; D is undetermined. This CDR3 is 12 amino acids long. V lost 3 bases and J lost 8, with 11 bases in between. The germline CDR1 and CDR2 sequences are DFQATT and SNEGSKA (reference sequence). The CDR3 sequence is CSASLWPHEQFF. The CDR3 DNA follows: TGCAGTGCTAGTCTTTGGCCGCATGAGCAGTTCTTC.

The chain links TRBV19 to TRBJ1-1; D is possibly TRBD1 (6 bases). Germline CDR1 reads LNHDA; CDR2 reads SQIVND (reference sequence). Trimming shortened V by 8 bases and J by 5 bases, and 18 bases separated the two germline ends. This CDR3 is built from 14 residues. CDR3 coding DNA: TGTGCCAGTTCTGACAGGCACGGAGTAACTGAAGCTTTCTTT. Amino acid sequence: CASSDRHGVTEAFF.